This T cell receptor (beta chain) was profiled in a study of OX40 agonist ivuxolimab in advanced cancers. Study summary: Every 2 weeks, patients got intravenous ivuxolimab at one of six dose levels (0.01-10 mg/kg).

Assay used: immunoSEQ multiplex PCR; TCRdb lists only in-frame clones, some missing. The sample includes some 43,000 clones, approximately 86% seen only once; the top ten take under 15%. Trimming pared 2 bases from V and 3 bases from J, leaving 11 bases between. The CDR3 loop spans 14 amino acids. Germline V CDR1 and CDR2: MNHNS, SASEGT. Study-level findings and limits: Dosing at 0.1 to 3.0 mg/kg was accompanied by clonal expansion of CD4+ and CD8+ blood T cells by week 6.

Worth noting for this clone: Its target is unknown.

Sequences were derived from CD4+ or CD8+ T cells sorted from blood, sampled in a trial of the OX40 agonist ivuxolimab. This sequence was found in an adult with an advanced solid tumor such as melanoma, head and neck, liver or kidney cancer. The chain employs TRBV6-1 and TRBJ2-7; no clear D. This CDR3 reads CASSEIELNYEQYV. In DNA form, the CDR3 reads TGTGCCAGCAGTGAAATAGAACTTAACTACGAGCAGTACGTC.